This T cell receptor beta chain is drawn from a study of molecular identifiers for immune sequencing clone quantification. Libraries of naive CD8 T cells were made from around 20,000 to 1,000,000 sorted cells. They used 10%, 30% or 50% RNA. Sorting captured naive CD8 T cells as CD8+CD4-CCR7+CD45RA+. This clonotype is judged medium-sized. Antigen: not known. CDR3 size: 12 residues. The V end was cut by 5 bases, the J end by 2 bases, with 5 bases between. In germline, CDR1 is MDHEN, CDR2 SYDVKM. General study findings and limits: Whereas clones above 20 RNA copies held under 1% of naive-cell molecules, they held over 97% of effector molecules.

TCRdb reprocessed the PCR reads via MiXCR and lists one record per CDR3 protein. Among roughly 100,000 distinct CDR3 sequences listed, around 37% were seen once. J is TRBJ2-3 and V is TRBV28; no firm D call. The specimen sequenced was naive CD8+ T cells from blood, with Jurkat cell RNA spiked in. Subset indicated: FACS-sorted CD8+CD4-CCR7+CD45RA+ naive T cells. The TCR originated in a human donor in good health. Some libraries in this study had Jurkat cell RNA spiked in. CDR3 region: CASSTHTDTQYF. The CDR3 region has the DNA TGTGCCAGCAGTACCCACACAGATACGCAGTATTTT.